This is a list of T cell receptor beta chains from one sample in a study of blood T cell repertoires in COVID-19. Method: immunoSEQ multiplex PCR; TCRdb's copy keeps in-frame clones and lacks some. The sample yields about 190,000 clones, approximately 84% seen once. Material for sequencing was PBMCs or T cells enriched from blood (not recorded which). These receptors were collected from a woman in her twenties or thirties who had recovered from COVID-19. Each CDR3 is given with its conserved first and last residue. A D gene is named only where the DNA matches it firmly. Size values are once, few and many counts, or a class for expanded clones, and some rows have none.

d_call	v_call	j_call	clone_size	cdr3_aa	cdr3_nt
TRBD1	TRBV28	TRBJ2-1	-	CASREDRARSYNEQFF	TGTGCCAGCAGGGAGGACAGGGCCCGGTCCTACAATGAGCAGTTCTTC
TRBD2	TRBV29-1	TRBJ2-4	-	CSVVGLGGDIQYF	TGCAGCGTTGTAGGACTCGGGGGGGACATTCAGTACTTC
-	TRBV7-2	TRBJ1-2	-	CASSLAFSNLYGYTF	TGTGCCAGCAGCTTAGCCTTCAGTAATCTCTATGGCTACACCTTC
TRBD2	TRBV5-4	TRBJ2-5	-	CASIPSGGGAETQYF	TGTGCCAGCATCCCCTCGGGCGGGGGGGCCGAGACCCAGTACTTC
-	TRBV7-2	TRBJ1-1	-	CASSMGGSNTEAFF	TGTGCCAGCAGCATGGGGGGGTCGAACACTGAAGCTTTCTTT
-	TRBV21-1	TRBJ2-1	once	CASTLLGNEQFF	TGTGCCAGCACCCTCCTAGGCAATGAGCAGTTCTTC
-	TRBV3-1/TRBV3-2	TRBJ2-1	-	CASSREGGGFPYNEQFF	TGTGCCAGCAGCCGAGAGGGGGGGGGTTTCCCCTACAATGAGCAGTTCTTC
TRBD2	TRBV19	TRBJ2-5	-	CASGSLAGGQETQYF	TGTGCCAGTGGCTCACTAGCGGGAGGGCAAGAGACCCAGTACTTC
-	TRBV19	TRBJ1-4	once	CASSAELDATNEKLFF	TGTGCCAGTTCTGCGGAGCTAGATGCAACTAATGAAAAACTGTTTTTT
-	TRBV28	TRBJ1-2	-	CASSSPTPNYGYTF	TGTGCCAGCAGTTCGCCGACACCTAACTATGGCTACACCTTC
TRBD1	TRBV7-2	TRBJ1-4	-	CASSRTRGEYEKLFF	TGTGCCAGCAGCCGCACCAGGGGGGAATATGAAAAACTGTTTTTT
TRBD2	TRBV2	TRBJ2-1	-	CASSYVTGLAIGDEQFF	TGTGCCAGCAGTTATGTTACGGGACTAGCAATTGGTGATGAGCAGTTCTTC
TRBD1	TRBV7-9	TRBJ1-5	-	CASSADRVNQPQHF	TGTGCCAGCAGCGCGGACAGGGTCAATCAGCCCCAGCATTTT
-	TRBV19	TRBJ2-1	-	CASRQSAGHEQFF	TGTGCCAGCAGACAGTCGGCAGGGCATGAGCAGTTCTTC
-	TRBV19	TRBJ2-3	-	CASSIATNTQYF	TGTGCCAGTAGTATAGCTACGAATACGCAGTATTTT
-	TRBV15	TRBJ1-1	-	CATSREDRNTEAFF	TGTGCCACCAGCAGGGAAGACAGGAACACTGAAGCTTTCTTT
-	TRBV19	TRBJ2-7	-	CASSISSANGYEQYF	TGTGCCAGTAGTATATCTAGCGCGAACGGCTACGAGCAGTACTTC
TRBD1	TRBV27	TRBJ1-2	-	CASSSRSGDRARGYTF	TGTGCCAGCAGTTCACGCTCAGGGGACAGGGCTCGAGGCTACACCTTC
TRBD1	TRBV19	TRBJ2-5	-	CASSTWRTGEAVETQYF	TGTGCCAGTAGTACGTGGAGGACAGGGGAGGCGGTGGAGACCCAGTACTTC
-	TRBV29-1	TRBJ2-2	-	CSVVSGSGELFF	TGCAGCGTTGTATCAGGGTCCGGGGAGCTGTTTTTT
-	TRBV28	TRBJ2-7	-	CASRRLGYEQYF	TGTGCCAGCAGGAGACTAGGATACGAGCAGTACTTC
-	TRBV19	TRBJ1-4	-	CASSIETREKLFF	TGTGCCAGTAGTATTGAGACGCGGGAAAAACTGTTTTTT
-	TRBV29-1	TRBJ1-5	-	CSVVGGGLNQPQHF	TGCAGCGTTGTTGGGGGAGGACTTAATCAGCCCCAGCATTTT
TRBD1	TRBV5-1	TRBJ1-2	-	CASSHGGGQGANGYTF	TGCGCCAGCAGCCACGGCGGAGGGCAGGGGGCAAATGGCTACACCTTC
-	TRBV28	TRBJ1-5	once	CASSRPTDYSNQPQHF	TGTGCCAGCAGCCGCCCGACAGATTATAGCAATCAGCCCCAGCATTTT
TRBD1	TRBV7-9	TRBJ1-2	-	CASSPGGQASGYTF	TGTGCCAGCAGCCCAGGGGGACAGGCCTCCGGCTACACCTTC
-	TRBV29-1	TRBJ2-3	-	CSVEGPGASTDTQYF	TGCAGCGTTGAAGGTCCAGGGGCTTCCACAGATACGCAGTATTTT
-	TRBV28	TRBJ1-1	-	CASSLQVEAFF	TGTGCCAGCAGTTTACAGGTGGAAGCTTTCTTT
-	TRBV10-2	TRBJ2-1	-	CASNKGSVARNEQFF	TGCGCCAGCAACAAGGGTTCGGTAGCGAGGAATGAGCAGTTCTTC